This T cell receptor beta chain comes out of a study of response to subunit inactivated influenza vaccine. General study points: There was a suggestion from the authors that each seasonal influenza vaccination recruits few new T cells.

About this clonotype itself: Its antigen remains unknown.

TCRdb reprocessed the RT-PCR reads with MiXCR, giving one entry per CDR3 protein. Among hundreds of thousands of distinct CDR3 sequences listed, roughly 8.2% were seen once. With 8 bases removed from V and 3 bases from J, the gap between germline ends came to 6 bases. The CDR3 covers 11 residues. CDR1 and CDR2 from the germline V gene are LNHNV and YYDKDF (reference sequence). This sequence originates from a man aged 50 to 75 who received an inactivated influenza vaccine. Specimen: PBMCs from blood, collected less than 30 months after vaccination. The V and J genes are TRBV15 and TRBJ2-3; D unresolved. The CDR3 sequence: CATGPTDTQYF. CDR3 bases: TGTGCCACCGGACCGACAGATACGCAGTATTTT.